This T cell receptor beta chain was captured in a study of blood T cell repertoires in COVID-19. Background on the study: COVID-19 samples, acute and convalescent, were from the United States, Italy and Spain.

The CDR3 loop spans 13 amino acids. The trim removed 3 bases at V and 5 bases at J, leaving 5 bases unmatched. Germline V gene lookup returns CDR1 DFQATT and CDR2 SNEGSKA (reference sequence). Sequencing used immunoSEQ multiplex PCR; TCRdb keeps in-frame clones, though not all of them. Among about 240,000 clones, 75% to 90% were seen once, and the ten largest hold roughly 12%. Sequencing input: peripheral blood. The chain uses TRBV20-1 and TRBJ2-3; 7 bases map to TRBD1. This sequence was found in a woman aged 55-70 years with active or convalescent COVID-19. The CDR3 nucleotides are TGCAGTGCTAGTGGAACAGGGGTAGATACGCAGTATTTT. It encodes CSASGTGVDTQYF.